This entry lists 20 T cell receptor beta chains sequenced from one sample in a study of T cell responses to AZD1222 COVID-19 vaccine. Produced via immunoSEQ multiplex PCR; TCRdb's table is partial and in-frame only. The table lists hundreds of thousands of clones, roughly 91% of them singletons, with more than 0.8% in the top ten. Source: peripheral blood, taken on day 0 of MenACWY control vaccination. Every receptor here comes from an adult in good health.

The chain carries TRBV5-5 and TRBJ1-4; TRBD1 agrees at 9 bases. Trimming took 4 bases from V and 8 from J; bases not matched to a gene: 9. The CDR3 consists of 15 residues. Germline loops: CDR1 SGHKS, CDR2 YYEKEE (reference sequence). The CDR3 DNA reads TGTGCCAGCAGCCCCGGGGACAGGGACGAAGAAAAACTGTTTTTT. Translated, it gives CASSPGDRDEEKLFF.

This rearrangement joins TRBV28 to TRBJ1-5; no clear D. The length of the CDR3 is 15 residues. The germline V and J ends were trimmed by 6 bases and 3 bases, with 15 bases remaining between them. From germline, CDR1 is MDHEN and CDR2 SYDVKM. This chain's CDR3 is CASSPGVFPNQPQHF. The CDR3, as DNA: TGTGCCAGCAGCCCCGGGGTCTTCCCCAATCAGCCCCAGCATTTT.

A single count supports this clone. The chain has TRBV5-1 and TRBJ1-1, with 10 bases that match TRBD1. Germline loops: CDR1 SGHRS, CDR2 YFSETQ. This CDR3 region has 14 residues. J lost 5 bases, V lost 4 bases, and 5 bases had no gene match. DNA for the CDR3: TGCGCCAGCAGCATCGGACAGGGGGGTACTGAAGCTTTCTTT. As protein: CASSIGQGGTEAFF. Complete variable domain (other parts from reference TRBV5-1 and TRBJ1-1): KAGVTQTPRYLIKTRGQQVTLSCSPISGHRSVSWYQQTPGQGLQFLFEYFSETQRNKGNFPGRFSGRQFSNSRSEMNVSTLELGDSALYLCASSIGQGGTEAFFGQGTRLTVV.

The genes are TRBV9 and TRBJ2-5; the D is unclear. Germline V lookup: CDR1 SGDLS, CDR2 YYNGEE. Trimming shortened V by 0 bases and J by 1 base, and 7 bases separated the two germline ends. The length of the CDR3 is 14 residues. The CDR3 sequence is CASSVAPVQETQYF. The CDR3 DNA reads as TGTGCCAGCAGCGTAGCTCCCGTCCAAGAGACCCAGTACTTC.

This chain links TRBV28 with TRBJ1-4; TRBD1 matches at 10 bases. CDR3 size: 15 residues. The germline gives CDR1 MDHEN, CDR2 SYDVKM. J gave up 5 bases and V 4 bases, and 4 bases lay outside the gene matches. For the CDR3, the DNA is TGTGCCAGCAGTTCTTTGGGACAGGGGAATGAAAAACTGTTTTTT. Protein: CASSSLGQGNEKLFF.

The chain joins TRBV6-2 or TRBV6-3 to TRBJ2-7; perhaps TRBD2 as D (6 bases). Trimming removed 6 bases at V and 2 bases at J, with 11 bases between. This CDR3 is built from 13 residues. The germline CDR1 and CDR2 sequences are MNHEY and SVGEGT. CDR3 loop: CASSSPGAYEQYF. CDR3 DNA sequence: TGTGCCAGCAGCTCCCCGGGGGCCTACGAGCAGTACTTC.

The chain is built from TRBV10-1 and TRBJ2-3; 9 bases fit TRBD1. The ends lost 8 bases at V and 3 bases at J; junction bases unmatched: 6. Germline lookup yields CDR1 WNHNN and CDR2 SYGVQD (reference sequence). CDR3 length: 14 residues. CDR3 region: CASRNRGPTDTQYF. The DNA of the CDR3 is TGCGCCAGCCGGAACAGGGGGCCGACAGATACGCAGTATTTT.

The chain uses TRBV18 and TRBJ1-4; the match to TRBD1 covers 10 bases. V shed 3 bases and J 7 bases; nucleotides not matched to a gene: 2. The CDR3 sequence is 14 residues long. In germline, CDR1 is KGHSH, CDR2 LQKENI. DNA of the CDR3: TGTGCCAGCTCACCGACAGGGGGCTTTGAAAAACTGTTTTTT. Translation gives CASSPTGGFEKLFF.

CDR3 in amino acids: CASSSPGLAVQETQYF. DNA for the CDR3: TGTGCCAGCAGCTCCCCGGGACTAGCGGTACAAGAGACCCAGTACTTC. The genes are TRBV5-8 and TRBJ2-5; TRBD2 matches 11 bases. This CDR3 region has 16 residues. After removal of 3 bases from V and 2 bases from J, the junction contained 6 bases not matched to a gene. CDR1 is SGHTS, CDR2 YDEGEE, per germline.

The V call is TRBV6-5, the J call TRBJ1-5; D gene uncertain. CDR1 is MNHEY and CDR2 is SVGAGI in the germline V gene. The CDR3 contains 14 residues. V was trimmed by 2 bases and J by 3 bases, leaving 8 bases between them. CDR3 nucleotide sequence: TGTGCCAGCAGTTACGCTGGGTTCAATCAGCCCCAGCATTTT. Translated, it gives CASSYAGFNQPQHF.

V is TRBV27 and J is TRBJ1-5; D possibly corresponds to TRBD1 (6 bases). Germline loops: CDR1 MNHEY, CDR2 SMNVEV (reference sequence). The CDR3 contains 15 residues. V was cut by 1 base and J by 3 bases, with 10 bases left in between. In nucleotides, the CDR3 is TGTGCCAGCAGTTTATGGGGGGCGGTCAATCAGCCCCAGCATTTT. It is translated as CASSLWGAVNQPQHF.

The CDR3 region is CASAGDAFTDTQYF. CDR3 bases: TGTGCCAGTGCGGGGGACGCCTTTACAGATACGCAGTATTTT. The rearrangement links TRBV5-4 to TRBJ2-3, with TRBD2 identical over 7 bases. CDR3 length equals 14 residues. The trim removed 8 bases at V and 3 bases at J, leaving 9 bases unmatched. Germline V lookup: CDR1 SGHNT, CDR2 YYREEE (reference sequence).

The V gene is TRBV5-1, the J gene TRBJ2-2; 12 bases match TRBD1. The V gene end was trimmed by 4 bases and the J gene end by 5 bases; junction bases not matched to a gene: 21. Germline V gene lookup returns CDR1 SGHRS and CDR2 YFSETQ. The CDR3 covers 21 residues. CDR3 sequence reads: CASSPTLVGTGGVRRTGELFF. The CDR3 nucleotides read TGCGCCAGCAGCCCGACTCTTGTAGGGACAGGGGGCGTTCGCAGGACCGGGGAGCTGTTTTTT.

This clone was observed a few times. The same CDR3 is also encoded by other DNA sequences in this sample. The rearrangement uses TRBV12-3 or TRBV12-4 and TRBJ1-1; D remains unclear. CDR3 length: 13 amino acids. The V gene lost 1 base and the J gene lost 0 bases, with 3 bases spanning the gap. CDR3 sequence reads: CASSLGVNTEAFF. The CDR3 DNA reads as TGTGCCAGCAGTTTAGGGGTGAACACTGAAGCTTTCTTT.

This clone has just a few counts. This rearrangement joins TRBV5-1 to TRBJ2-7, with 9 bases aligning to TRBD2. The CDR3 has 15 residues. V lost 4 bases, J lost 0 bases, and 5 bases stayed unmatched. Germline CDR1 is SGHRS and CDR2 is YFSETQ. The CDR3 is CASSRSGGSSYEQYF. As DNA, the CDR3 is TGCGCCAGCAGCCGGAGCGGGGGGAGCTCCTACGAGCAGTACTTC.

This clone was found once. The V and J genes are TRBV11-2 and TRBJ1-1; 7 nucleotides match TRBD1. V dropped 4 bases and J dropped 8; count of bases not matched to a gene: 7. CDR3 length: 13 amino acids. Germline assignment: CDR1 SGHAT and CDR2 FQNNGV. CDR3 region: CASSYDREIEAFF. The CDR3 nucleotides read TGTGCCAGCAGCTATGACAGGGAAATAGAAGCTTTCTTT.

The chain joins TRBV5-6 to TRBJ2-2; D perhaps matches TRBD1 (5 bases). Germline V gives CDR1 SGHDT, CDR2 YYEEEE. This CDR3 spans 14 amino acids. Between the trimmed V and J ends, which lost 1 base and 8 bases, there was a span of 12 bases. As DNA, the CDR3 is TGTGCCAGCAGCTTGCTAGGGGCGGAGGGGGAGCTGTTTTTT. Protein sequence: CASSLLGAEGELFF.

J is TRBJ2-5 and V is TRBV7-2; 10 bases align to TRBD2. Germline V gene lookup returns CDR1 SGHTA and CDR2 FQGNSA. This CDR3 has 17 amino acids. V shed 4 bases and J 5 bases; nucleotides not matched to a gene: 13. CDR3 in amino acids: CASSSPLLAGARETQYF. CDR3 bases: TGTGCCAGCAGCTCACCCCTCCTAGCGGGGGCCCGGGAGACCCAGTACTTC. The whole variable domain, filled in from reference TRBV7-2 and TRBJ2-5, reads GAGVSQSPSNKVTEKGKDVELRCDPISGHTALYWYRQSLGQGLEFLIYFQGNSAPDKSGLPSDRFSAERTGGSVSTLTIQRTQQEDSAVYLCASSSPLLAGARETQYFGPGTRLLVL.

The chain couples TRBV5-8 to TRBJ1-1; D may be TRBD1 (5 bases). The length of the CDR3 is 13 residues. CDR1 is SGHTS, CDR2 YDEGEE, per germline. V was cut by 0 bases and J by 6 bases, with 9 bases left in between. CDR3: CASSLEGRPEAFF. The CDR3 DNA reads TGTGCCAGCAGCTTGGAGGGGAGGCCTGAAGCTTTCTTT.

The rearrangement uses TRBV18 and TRBJ1-1, with TRBD1 identical over 12 bases. Germline-derived CDR1 and CDR2 are KGHSH and LQKENI. V was clipped by 3 bases and J by 5 bases; unmatched bases: 7. The CDR3 covers 16 residues. The CDR3, as DNA: TGTGCCAGCTCACCGCCGGGACAGGGGGCGAGGACTGAAGCTTTCTTT. Its translation: CASSPPGQGARTEAFF.